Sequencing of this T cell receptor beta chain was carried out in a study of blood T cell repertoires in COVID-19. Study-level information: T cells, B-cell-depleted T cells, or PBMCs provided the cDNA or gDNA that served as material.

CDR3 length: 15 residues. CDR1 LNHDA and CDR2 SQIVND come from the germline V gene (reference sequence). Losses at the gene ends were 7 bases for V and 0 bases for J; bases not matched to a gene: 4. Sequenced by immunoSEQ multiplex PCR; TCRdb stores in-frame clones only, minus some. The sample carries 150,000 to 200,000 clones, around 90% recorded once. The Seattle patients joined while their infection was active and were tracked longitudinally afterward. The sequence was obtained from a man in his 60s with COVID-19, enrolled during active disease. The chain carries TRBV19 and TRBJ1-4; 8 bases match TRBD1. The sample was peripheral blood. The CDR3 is CASTGQVATNEKLFF. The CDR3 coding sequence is TGTGCCAGTACGGGACAGGTTGCAACTAATGAAAAACTGTTTTTT. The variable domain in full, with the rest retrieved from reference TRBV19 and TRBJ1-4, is DGGITQSPKYLFRKEGQNVTLSCEQNLNHDAMYWYRQDPGQGLRLIYYSQIVNDFQKGDIAEGYSVSREKKESFPLTVTSAQKNPTAFYLCASTGQVATNEKLFFGSGTQLSVL.